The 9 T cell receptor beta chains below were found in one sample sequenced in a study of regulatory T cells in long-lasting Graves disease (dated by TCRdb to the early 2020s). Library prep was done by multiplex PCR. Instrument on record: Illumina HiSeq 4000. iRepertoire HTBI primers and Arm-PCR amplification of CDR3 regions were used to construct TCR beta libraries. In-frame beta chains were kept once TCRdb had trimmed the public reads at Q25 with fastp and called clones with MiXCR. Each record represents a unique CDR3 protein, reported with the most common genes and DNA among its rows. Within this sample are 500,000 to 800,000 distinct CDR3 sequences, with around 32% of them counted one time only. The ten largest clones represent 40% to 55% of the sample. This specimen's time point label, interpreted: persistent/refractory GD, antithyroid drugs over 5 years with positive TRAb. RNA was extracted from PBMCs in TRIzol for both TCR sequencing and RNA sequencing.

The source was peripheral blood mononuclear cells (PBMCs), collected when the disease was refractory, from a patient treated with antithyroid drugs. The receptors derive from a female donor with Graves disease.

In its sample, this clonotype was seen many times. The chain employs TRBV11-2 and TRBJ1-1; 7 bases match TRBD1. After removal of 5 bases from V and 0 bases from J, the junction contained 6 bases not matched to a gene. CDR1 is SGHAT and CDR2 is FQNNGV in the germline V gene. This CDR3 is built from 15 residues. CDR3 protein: CASSPLRGLNTEAFF. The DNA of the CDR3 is TGTGCCAGCAGCCCGTTAAGGGGGCTGAACACTGAAGCTTTCTTT.

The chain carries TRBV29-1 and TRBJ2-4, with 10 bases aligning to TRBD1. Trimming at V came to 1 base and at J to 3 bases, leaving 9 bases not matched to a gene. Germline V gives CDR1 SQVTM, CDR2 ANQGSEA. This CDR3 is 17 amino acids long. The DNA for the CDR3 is TGCAGCGTTGAAGGGTTCCCTCGGGACAGGGGCAAAAACATTCAGTACTTC. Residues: CSVEGFPRDRGKNIQYF.

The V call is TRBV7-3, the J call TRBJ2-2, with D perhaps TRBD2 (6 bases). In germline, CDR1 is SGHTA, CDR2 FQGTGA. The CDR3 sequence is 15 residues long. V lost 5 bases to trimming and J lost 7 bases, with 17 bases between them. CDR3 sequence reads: CASSPELARNGELFF. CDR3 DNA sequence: TGTGCCAGCAGCCCCGAGCTAGCGAGAAACGGGGAGCTGTTTTTT.

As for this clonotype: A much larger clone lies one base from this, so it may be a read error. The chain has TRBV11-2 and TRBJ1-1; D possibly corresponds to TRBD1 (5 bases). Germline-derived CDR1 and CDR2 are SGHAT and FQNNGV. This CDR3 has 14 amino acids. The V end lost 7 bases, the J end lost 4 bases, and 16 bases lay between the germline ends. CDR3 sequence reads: CASNSQGLGTEAFF. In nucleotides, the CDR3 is TGTGCCAGCAACTCCCAGGGACTGGGCACTGAAGCTTTCTTT. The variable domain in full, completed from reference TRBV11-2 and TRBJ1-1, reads EAGVAQSPRYKIIEKRQSVAFWCNPISGHATLYWYQQILGQGPKLLIQFQNNGVVDDSQLPKDRFSAERLKGVDSTLKIQPAKLEDSAVYLCASNSQGLGTEAFFGQGTRLTVV.

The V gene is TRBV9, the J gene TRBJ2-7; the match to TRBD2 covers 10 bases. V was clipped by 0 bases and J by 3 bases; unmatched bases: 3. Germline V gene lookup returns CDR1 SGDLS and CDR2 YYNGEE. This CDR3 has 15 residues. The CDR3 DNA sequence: TGTGCCAGCAGCGTAGGGTGGACTAGCGGCTACGAGCAGTACTTC. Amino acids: CASSVGWTSGYEQYF. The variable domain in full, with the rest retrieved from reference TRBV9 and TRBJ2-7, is DSGVTQTPKHLITATGQRVTLRCSPRSGDLSVYWYQQSLDQGLQFLIQYYNGEERAKGNILERFSAQQFPDLHSELNLSSLELGDSALYFCASSVGWTSGYEQYFGPGTRLTVT.

As DNA, the CDR3 is TGTGCCAGCAGCGTGGACAGGGGGCGCGACACTGAAGCTTTCTTT. It yields the protein CASSVDRGRDTEAFF. The chain uses TRBV7-3 and TRBJ1-1, with 11 bases aligning to TRBD1. The CDR3 loop spans 15 amino acids. The V and J ends lost 5 bases and 3 bases, in that order; junction bases with no gene match: 5. The germline CDR1 and CDR2 sequences are SGHTA and FQGTGA.

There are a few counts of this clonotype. Here the CDR3 DNA reads TGTGCCAGCAGTTCCGCGGGGGTCTCCTACTATGGCTACACCTTC. Translation: CASSSAGVSYYGYTF. The chain combines TRBV12-3 or TRBV12-4 with TRBJ1-2; the D gene is possibly TRBD1 (5 bases). Between the trimmed V and J ends, which lost 4 bases and 3 bases, there was a span of 15 bases. This CDR3 is built from 15 residues.

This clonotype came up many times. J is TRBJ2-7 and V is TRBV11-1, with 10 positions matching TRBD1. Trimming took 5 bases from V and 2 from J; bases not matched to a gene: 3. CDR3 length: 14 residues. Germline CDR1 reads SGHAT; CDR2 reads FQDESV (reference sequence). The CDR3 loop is CASSNGQGAYEQYF. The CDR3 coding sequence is TGTGCCAGCAGCAACGGACAGGGGGCCTACGAGCAGTACTTC.

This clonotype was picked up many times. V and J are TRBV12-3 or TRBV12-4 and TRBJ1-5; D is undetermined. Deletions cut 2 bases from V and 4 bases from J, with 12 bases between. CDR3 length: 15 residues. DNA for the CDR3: TGTGCCAGCAGTTTAAGCGGGGAGCCGAATCAGCCCCAGCATTTT. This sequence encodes CASSLSGEPNQPQHF.